This T cell receptor beta chain was recorded in a study of shared clonotypes between healthy human individuals (dated by TCRdb to about 2020). With respect to the entire study: The cohort comprised a couple of women and a few men aged 18 to 49 years. For each donor, CD4 naive and CD4 memory were each run on three plates, CD8 naive on two plates, and CD8 memory on one plate. To estimate repertoire size and how much clonotypes are shared between individuals, the study performed deep sequencing of blood TCR repertoires from five healthy adults. Libraries were prepared and TCR repertoires were sequenced by different laboratories using diverse techniques, in order to increase sequencing depth and limit assay-specific biases. Between about 0.8 and 9 billion PBMCs per donor were obtained by leukapheresis.

Paper-wide results and their limitations: Incomplete sequencing was indicated by rarefaction of sorted-subset datasets, despite the large sequencing depth. Sampling was restricted to blood, and TCR repertoires in tissue are likely to differ from TCR repertoires in blood. The genetic and exposure-history diversity represented was limited by the small number of donors. Higher generation probabilities were observed for clonotypes shared by all four sorted-subset donors than for non-shared clonotypes. Pairwise subsampling indicated that sequencing depth was expected to affect the degree of clonotype sharing among donors. Sharing across four donors was observed for around 5% of naive CD4, less than 4% of naive CD8, 2.3% of memory CD4, and over 0.3% of memory CD8 clonotypes. Estimated clonotype richness was generally larger for naive than for memory subsets.

CDR1 and CDR2 were assigned from the germline V gene as SGHVS and FNYEAQ. From the cysteine up to the phenylalanine, the CDR3 has a length of 17 residues. CDR3 DNA is the only sequence kept; it has 51 bases, read in frame from the first base. V trim: 5 bases; J trim: 7 bases; unmatched bases: 15. The donors were healthy, HIV-negative adults with no recently reported acute infections or vaccinations. Only Caucasian adults living in Nashville, Tennessee, USA were represented among the donors. CD8 memory samples combined magnetically selected CD45RO+ cells with CCR7-negative CD45RA+ effector memory (TemRA) cells. Blood was collected by leukapheresis, and PBMCs were isolated by Ficoll-Histopaque density gradient centrifugation and then cryopreserved in liquid nitrogen vapor phase. Purity and quantity of every magnetically sorted T cell population were checked by analytical flow cytometry. Genomic DNA was isolated from every sorted fraction and measured by UV absorbance on a Nanodrop 2000c.

As concerns this clone: What antigen it recognizes has not been identified. No base quality values were provided; no much bigger clone lies one nucleotide off.

Using the deep immunoSEQ assay, multiplex PCR amplified TCR CDR3 regions from genomic DNA. For each cell subset, the extracted genomic DNA was distributed evenly across all wells of several immunoSEQ 96-well plates, and each plate served as one replicate. For sorted subsets, around 200 ng genomic DNA, equal to some 28,000 T cell genomes, was loaded into each replicate PCR. Purified libraries were quantified with a Qubit 3.0 fluorometer, sized on a Bioanalyzer 2100, and re-quantified with the KAPA Library Quantification kit. Each immunoSEQ 96-well plate was sequenced on its own single-read 150-cycle Illumina NextSeq 550 flow cell. On the authors' methods: The immunoSEQ output contained only junctional sequences without quality scores, so filtering could not match that applied to full-length reads. To assign V/J genes and CDR3, sequences were annotated against IMGT germline references using PyIR, a Python wrapper for IgBLAST v1.9. Any read was removed if the V/J assignment was weak (E-value above 1e-6), the CDR3 was missing, or the read contained stop codons, out-of-frame junctions, or ambiguous translated residues. V3J clonotypes were defined by identical inferred V gene, J gene, and CDR3 amino acid sequence. Percentage overlap between repertoires was computed as shared unique clonotypes divided by the size of the smaller repertoire. Richness of each repertoire was evaluated using RTK rarefaction, the Chao1 estimator, and Recon v2.1 estimates of unobserved clonotypes. Generation probabilities for all TCRbeta clonotypes obtained by the gDNA method from a handful of donors were computed using OLGA. TCRdb carries this immuneACCESS record with in-frame sequences only. Its versions omit some clonotypes, under half of them owing to an unresolved V gene in the studies checked, with the rest unexplained. The V and J calls and the clone size are those of that table, but D and trimming were determined from the DNA. This sample holds around 690,000 clones; 90% were observed only once. The ten largest make up less than 40% of the sample.

Sequenced sample: memory CD8+ T cells from PBMCs. Per the publication, the cell subset or site label means: CD45RO+ cells pooled with CCR7-negative TemRA cells. The chain is encoded by TRBV7-6 joined to TRBJ2-7; 12 central bases correspond to TRBD2. This sequence was found in a man aged 18 to 30 in good health. Some clones in this sample may be carry-over from other donors' samples. CDR3 reads: CASSPGLAGPRCWEQYF. The sequenced DNA: TGTGCCAGCAGCCCAGGACTAGCGGGGCCCCGTTGCTGGGAGCAGTACTTC.